A selection of T cell receptor beta chains follows, all from one sample in a study of spatial heterogeneity in lung cancer. TCRdb called the 5' RACE reads again in MiXCR, with one record for every CDR3 protein. The repertoire holds some 120,000 distinct CDR3 sequences, with more than 9% as singletons. The sample was PBMCs, taken at follow-up. These receptors were collected from a male donor with early-stage non-small cell lung cancer. CDR3s include the opening cysteine and the closing phenylalanine or tryptophan. Fields, in order: D gene, clone size, V gene, J gene, CDR3 DNA, CDR3 protein. A D gene is named only where the DNA matches it firmly. Clone size is given for some rows only: seen once, a few or many times, or a class if the clone is expanded.

D: -
size: -
V: TRBV29-1
J: TRBJ1-1
DNA: TGCAGCGTTGGAGGCGGCACTGAAGCTTTCTTT
CDR3: CSVGGGTEAFF

D: -
size: -
V: TRBV28
J: TRBJ2-1
DNA: TGTGCCAGCAGTTTGGGTGGGGGGAGCTCCTACAATGAGCAGTTCTTC
CDR3: CASSLGGGSSYNEQFF

D: -
size: many
V: TRBV10-2
J: TRBJ1-2
DNA: TGCGCCAGCAGTGGGGCGGATGATAACTATGGCTACACCTTC
CDR3: CASSGADDNYGYTF

D: -
size: -
V: TRBV24-1
J: TRBJ1-1
DNA: TGTGCCACCAGAGAAAGGGGAAACACTGAAGCTTTCTTT
CDR3: CATRERGNTEAFF

D: TRBD1
size: -
V: TRBV27
J: TRBJ2-4
DNA: TGTGCCAGCAGTTTGGGGTGGACAGGGGCCAAAAACATTCAGTACTTC
CDR3: CASSLGWTGAKNIQYF

D: -
size: -
V: TRBV12-5
J: TRBJ1-1
DNA: TGTGCTAGTGGTCCCCCAGGGAACACTGAAGCTTTCTTT
CDR3: CASGPPGNTEAFF

D: -
size: -
V: TRBV6-5
J: TRBJ1-2
DNA: TGTGCCAGCAGTTACCGGCAGGGCTATGGCTACACCTTC
CDR3: CASSYRQGYGYTF

D: -
size: -
V: TRBV7-2
J: TRBJ1-5
DNA: TGTGCCAGCAGCTTATTGACTGGAGGACAGCCCCAGCATTTT
CDR3: CASSLLTGGQPQHF

D: -
size: -
V: TRBV20-1
J: TRBJ2-7
DNA: TGCAGTGCTAGCGACTCCTCGTACGAGCAGTACTTC
CDR3: CSASDSSYEQYF

D: -
size: -
V: TRBV7-2
J: TRBJ2-5
DNA: TGTGCCAGCAGCTTAATAGTTCGGAGGGGGCATTGGGAGACCCAGTACTTC
CDR3: CASSLIVRRGHWETQYF

D: -
size: many
V: TRBV18
J: TRBJ2-1
DNA: TGTGCCAGCTCACCAGTACACGGGAACTACAATGAGCAGTTCTTC
CDR3: CASSPVHGNYNEQFF

D: TRBD1
size: few
V: TRBV7-8
J: TRBJ1-3
DNA: TGTGCCAGCAGCCCGCGGACAGGGGGCGATACTGGAAACACCATATATTTT
CDR3: CASSPRTGGDTGNTIYF

D: -
size: many
V: TRBV27
J: TRBJ2-2
DNA: TGTGCCAGCAGTTTTCAGGGAATGAACACCGGGGAGCTGTTTTTT
CDR3: CASSFQGMNTGELFF

D: -
size: few
V: TRBV10-1
J: TRBJ1-5
DNA: TGCGCCACCTCCGATAGCAATCAGCCCCAGCATTTT
CDR3: CATSDSNQPQHF

D: -
size: many
V: TRBV29-1
J: TRBJ1-5
DNA: TGCAGCGTTGTACAGGGCGGCGGCAATCAGCCCCAGCATTTT
CDR3: CSVVQGGGNQPQHF

D: -
size: -
V: TRBV27
J: TRBJ2-3
DNA: TGTGCCAGCAGTTCGATCGGGGGTCTAGATACGCAGTATTTT
CDR3: CASSSIGGLDTQYF

D: -
size: few
V: TRBV10-3
J: TRBJ2-1
DNA: TGTGCCATCAGTGAGGGCCTAAGCTCCTACAATGAGCAGTTCTTC
CDR3: CAISEGLSSYNEQFF

D: -
size: -
V: TRBV7-9
J: TRBJ1-4
DNA: TGTGCCAGCAGCGAGGTACAGGAAAAACTGTTTTTT
CDR3: CASSEVQEKLFF

D: TRBD1
size: -
V: TRBV19
J: TRBJ2-5
DNA: TGTGCCAGTCAGACAGGGAACAACCAACAAGAGACCCAGTACTTC
CDR3: CASQTGNNQQETQYF

D: -
size: many
V: TRBV19
J: TRBJ1-4
DNA: TGTGCCAGTAATCGGGACACCGCAACTAATGAAAAACTGTTTTTT
CDR3: CASNRDTATNEKLFF

D: -
size: -
V: TRBV28
J: TRBJ2-5
DNA: TGTGCCAGCAGCCCGAGCCTCCACAGGGCATACCCTAGGGAGACCCAGTACTTC
CDR3: CASSPSLHRAYPRETQYF

D: TRBD1
size: many
V: TRBV6-5
J: TRBJ1-6
DNA: TGTGCCAGCAGTAGGACAGGGGGCAATTCACCCCTCCACTTT
CDR3: CASSRTGGNSPLHF

D: -
size: -
V: TRBV20-1
J: TRBJ2-2
DNA: TGCAGTGCTAGACCGGGACCGCTGAACACCGGGGAGCTGTTTTTT
CDR3: CSARPGPLNTGELFF

D: TRBD2
size: many
V: TRBV10-3
J: TRBJ2-3
DNA: TGTGCCATAACTAGCGGCACAGATACGCAGTATTTT
CDR3: CAITSGTDTQYF

D: -
size: -
V: TRBV10-1
J: TRBJ2-5
DNA: TGCGCCAGCAGTGAATCGGGGAAATACCAAGAGACCCAGTACTTC
CDR3: CASSESGKYQETQYF

D: TRBD1
size: -
V: TRBV5-1
J: TRBJ1-5
DNA: TGCGCCAGCAGCCAAACAGGGGTTAGCAATCAGCCCCAGCATTTT
CDR3: CASSQTGVSNQPQHF

D: -
size: few
V: TRBV12-3/TRBV12-4
J: TRBJ1-1
DNA: TGTGCCAGCAGTTTCAGATTGGGGACCGGGAGGAACACTGAAGCTTTCTTT
CDR3: CASSFRLGTGRNTEAFF

D: -
size: -
V: TRBV5-1
J: TRBJ1-2
DNA: TGCGCCAGCAGTCGGCGGACGAACTATGGCTACACCTTC
CDR3: CASSRRTNYGYTF

D: -
size: few
V: TRBV11-2
J: TRBJ1-3
DNA: TGTGCCAGCAGCCTAGTTGGGGGCCTTGGAAACACCATATATTTT
CDR3: CASSLVGGLGNTIYF

D: -
size: few
V: TRBV6-2/TRBV6-3
J: TRBJ1-5
DNA: TGTGCCAGCAGTCTGGACGGATATCAGCCCCAGCATTTT
CDR3: CASSLDGYQPQHF

D: TRBD2
size: -
V: TRBV12-3/TRBV12-4
J: TRBJ2-3
DNA: TGTGCCAGCCGGGGCGGGGGGACACTGGGAGATACGCAGTATTTT
CDR3: CASRGGGTLGDTQYF

D: -
size: few
V: TRBV5-1
J: TRBJ2-5
DNA: TGCGCCAGCAGCTTGGCCGGGGACTCCCAAGAGACCCAGTACTTC
CDR3: CASSLAGDSQETQYF

D: -
size: few
V: TRBV27
J: TRBJ2-3
DNA: TGTGCCAGCAAGTGGGCGGGACTGCGCACAGATACGCAGTATTTT
CDR3: CASKWAGLRTDTQYF

D: -
size: -
V: TRBV6-1
J: TRBJ1-5
DNA: TGTGCCAGCAGAAGAGACCCCAGGGATCAGCCCCAGCATTTT
CDR3: CASRRDPRDQPQHF

D: -
size: few
V: TRBV6-5
J: TRBJ1-1
DNA: TGTGCCAGCAGCCGCCGGGACGCTGAAGCTTTCTTT
CDR3: CASSRRDAEAFF